The next 20 T cell receptor beta chains were all read from a single sample in a study of blood T cell repertoires in COVID-19. Measured with immunoSEQ multiplex PCR; TCRdb has only the in-frame clones, and not every one. The data show hundreds of thousands of clones, less than 90% seen once. Sequenced material: peripheral blood. The source is a woman aged 45-65 years with COVID-19, enrolled during active disease.

The chain joins TRBV30 to TRBJ1-1; D is perhaps TRBD1 (6 bases). The CDR3 is 11 residues long. In germline, CDR1 is GTSNPN, CDR2 SVGIG (reference sequence). Trimming cost V 5 bases and J 10 bases, with 14 bases left between them. CDR3 amino acids: CAWGYRDRAFF. The DNA of the CDR3 is TGTGCCTGGGGATACAGGGATAGAGCTTTCTTT.

Here the CDR3 reads CASSIVSGEQETQYF. The CDR3 coding sequence is TGTGCCAGTAGTATCGTCTCGGGGGAACAAGAGACCCAGTACTTC. The rearrangement links TRBV19 to TRBJ2-5; D may be TRBD2 (6 bases). Trimming pared 3 bases from V and 2 bases from J, leaving 13 bases between. CDR1 and CDR2 from the germline V gene are LNHDA and SQIVND (reference sequence). The CDR3 covers 15 residues.

This chain uses TRBV27 with TRBJ2-1, with a tentative D call TRBD2 (7 bases). CDR3 size: 12 residues. The V gene lost 3 bases and the J gene lost 11 bases, with 11 bases spanning the gap. Germline V gene data show CDR1 as MNHEY and CDR2 as SMNVEV (reference sequence). The CDR3 loop reads CASSFGGAKQFF. The CDR3 DNA reads TGTGCCAGCAGTTTTGGGGGGGCTAAGCAGTTCTTC.

V is TRBV5-4 and J is TRBJ1-6; 11 nucleotides line up with TRBD1. The V gene's germline CDR1 is SGHNT and CDR2 YYREEE (reference sequence). Trimming cost V 4 bases and J 7 bases; bases outside gene matches: 7. This CDR3 has 16 amino acids. CDR3 DNA: TGTGCCAGCAGCCTGGGACAGGGGGGAGTCAATTCACCCCTCCACTTT. Its translation is CASSLGQGGVNSPLHF.

This chain's CDR3 is CSVARTGQGTGELFF. DNA of the CDR3: TGCAGCGTTGCCAGGACAGGGCAGGGCACCGGGGAGCTGTTTTTT. This chain links TRBV29-1 with TRBJ2-2; the match to TRBD1 covers 8 bases. The V gene end was trimmed by 4 bases and the J gene end by 4 bases; junction bases not matched to a gene: 8. The germline V gene encodes CDR1 SQVTM and CDR2 ANQGSEA. The CDR3 extends over 15 amino acids.

This chain's CDR3 is CAWSVRGEAFF. The CDR3, as DNA: TGTGCCTGGAGTGTGAGAGGGGAAGCTTTCTTT. This rearrangement joins TRBV30 to TRBJ1-1, with unresolved D. This CDR3 has 11 amino acids. V was trimmed by 0 bases and J by 8 bases, leaving 7 bases between them. CDR1 is GTSNPN and CDR2 is SVGIG in the germline V gene (reference sequence).

The V call is TRBV2, the J call TRBJ2-1, with D unclear. Germline values: CDR1 SNHLY, CDR2 FYNNEI. The CDR3 contains 13 residues. The ends were cut back, 3 bases at V and 3 bases at J, with 6 bases in the middle. CDR3 nucleotides: TGTGCCAGCAGTGAGCCAGGCTACAATGAGCAGTTCTTC. Encoded protein: CASSEPGYNEQFF.

This rearrangement joins TRBV7-2 to TRBJ2-2, with a possible D match to TRBD2 (5 bases). The CDR3 contains 14 residues. V lost 5 bases, J lost 2 bases, and 9 bases lay in between. Germline assignment: CDR1 SGHTA and CDR2 FQGNSA. As DNA, the CDR3 is TGTGCCAGCAGCGTGGGAGTTAACACCGGGGAGCTGTTTTTT. Its translation: CASSVGVNTGELFF. Full variable domain (outside the CDR3, taken from reference TRBV7-2 and TRBJ2-2): GAGVSQSPSNKVTEKGKDVELRCDPISGHTALYWYRQSLGQGLEFLIYFQGNSAPDKSGLPSDRFSAERTGGSVSTLTIQRTQQEDSAVYLCASSVGVNTGELFFGEGSRLTVL.

The chain carries TRBV27 and TRBJ1-6; D call uncertain. The CDR3 is made up of 17 amino acids. Germline V gene lookup returns CDR1 MNHEY and CDR2 SMNVEV (reference sequence). V shed 4 bases and J shed 0 bases, with 13 bases lying between them. The CDR3 DNA follows: TGTGCCAGCAGTTCCCCGGGTCGTAGCTCCTATAATTCACCCCTCCACTTT. It encodes CASSSPGRSSYNSPLHF.

This chain connects TRBV10-1 to TRBJ2-3; TRBD2 matches 8 bases. Germline CDR1 WNHNN, CDR2 SYGVQD (reference sequence). After removal of 4 bases from V and 0 bases from J, the junction contained 12 bases not matched to a gene. The CDR3 totals 18 residues. This chain's CDR3 is CASSAGSGGLLSTDTQYF. The CDR3 DNA sequence: TGCGCCAGCAGTGCAGGGAGCGGGGGCCTCCTAAGCACAGATACGCAGTATTTT.

V is TRBV28 and J is TRBJ1-2; D call uncertain. Germline V gives CDR1 MDHEN, CDR2 SYDVKM. The V gene lost 6 bases and the J gene lost 4 bases, with 15 bases spanning the gap. The CDR3 is 14 amino acids. CDR3 nucleotide sequence: TGTGCCAGCAGCACCTTGGGCACCATCTATGGCTACACCTTC. As protein: CASSTLGTIYGYTF.

This chain connects TRBV6-5 to TRBJ1-2, with 9 positions matching TRBD1. Trimming took 5 bases from V and 4 from J; bases not matched to a gene: 5. Germline values: CDR1 MNHEY, CDR2 SVGAGI. CDR3 length: 14 amino acids. The CDR3 reads CASSQDRGGYGYTF. The CDR3 DNA reads TGTGCCAGCAGTCAGGACAGGGGAGGCTATGGCTACACCTTC.

The sample holds a few counts of this clone. The J gene is TRBJ2-1, the V gene TRBV6-2 or TRBV6-3; D is possibly TRBD1 (5 bases). This CDR3 comprises 16 residues. From germline, CDR1 is MNHEY and CDR2 SVGEGT. V lost 2 bases and J lost 0, with 11 bases in between. The CDR3 spells CASSYRGSRSYNEQFF. DNA for the CDR3: TGTGCCAGCAGTTACAGGGGTAGTCGCTCCTACAATGAGCAGTTCTTC.

The rearrangement links TRBV4-1 to TRBJ2-3; 8 nucleotides align to TRBD2. The CDR3 runs to 16 residues. V lost 5 bases and J lost 2; bases outside the gene matches: 9. CDR1 is MGHRA and CDR2 is YSYEKL in the germline V gene. As DNA, the CDR3 is TGCGCCAGCAGCGGCGGGGAGCGGGGGCACACAGATACGCAGTATTTT. Translation gives CASSGGERGHTDTQYF.

This clone appeared once. The rearrangement links TRBV30 to TRBJ2-1, with a tentative D call TRBD2 (7 bases). With 2 bases removed from V and 8 bases from J, the gap between germline ends came to 13 bases. CDR3 length: 13 residues. Germline V gene sequence: CDR1 GTSNPN, CDR2 SVGIG (reference sequence). In nucleotides, the CDR3 is TGTGCCTGGAGTCCCCTGGGGGGGCATGAGCAGTTCTTC. Amino acid sequence: CAWSPLGGHEQFF.

The chain uses TRBV3-1 (or the pseudogene TRBV3-2) and TRBJ1-6; TRBD1 agrees at 7 bases. CDR3 size: 14 residues. Germline CDR1 LGHDT, CDR2 YNNKEL (reference sequence). Trimming cost V 2 bases and J 14 bases; bases outside gene matches: 9. CDR3 region: CASSQTGAQGTLHF. CDR3 nucleotides: TGTGCCAGCAGCCAAACAGGGGCTCAGGGGACCCTCCACTTT.

The J gene is TRBJ2-7, the V gene TRBV2, with 7 bases aligning to TRBD1. Germline V CDR1 and CDR2: SNHLY, FYNNEI. This CDR3 contains 15 residues. Trimming removed 7 bases from V and 1 base from J; junction bases left unmatched: 10. The CDR3 nucleotides are TGTGCCAGCAAGCTGGGTGACAGGGATTCCTACGAGCAGTACTTC. Residues: CASKLGDRDSYEQYF.

The V gene is TRBV30, the J gene TRBJ1-5, with D unresolved. V lost 0 bases and J lost 10, with 10 bases in between. Germline loops: CDR1 GTSNPN, CDR2 SVGIG (reference sequence). The CDR3 loop spans 12 amino acids. CDR3 nucleotide sequence: TGTGCCTGGAGTGTTTCCAGCGGACCCCAGCATTTT. Translated: CAWSVSSGPQHF.

The chain recombines TRBV18 with TRBJ2-7; a weak D match, TRBD2 (6 bases). The CDR3 spans 14 residues. Trimming cost V 0 bases and J 6 bases, with 12 bases left between them. Germline V lookup: CDR1 KGHSH, CDR2 LQKENI. In DNA form, the CDR3 reads TGTGCCAGCTCACCACCGGCGGGACTGACCGAGCAGTACTTC. It is translated as CASSPPAGLTEQYF.

The chain combines TRBV6-1 with TRBJ2-7; TRBD2 matches 8 bases. CDR3 length: 15 residues. The germline CDR1 and CDR2 sequences are MNHNS and SASEGT. V lost 1 base, J lost 3 bases, and 5 bases stayed unmatched. The DNA of the CDR3 is TGTGCCAGCAGTGAAGGAGACGGGAGGGTCTACGAGCAGTACTTC. Protein sequence: CASSEGDGRVYEQYF.